This TCR beta chain stems from a study of Graves' ophthalmopathy and Graves' hyperthyroidism. Findings of the study overall: Most expanded thyroid clonotypes above 0.001 frequency also appeared in blood.

Clinical symptoms, serum thyroxine, TRAb, thyroid ultrasound and orbital computed tomography determined diagnosis. Amplified TCR beta CDR3 regions were obtained using RNA transcripts as template. HTBI primers were used in a first-round RT-PCR, which preceded a second-round multiplex PCR. Each CDR3 protein is one row after TCRdb ran MiXCR on the multiplex PCR reads. The sample lists hundreds of thousands of distinct CDR3 sequences, more than 40% occurring once. This clonotype was observed at least ten times. Its antigen is currently unknown. Sequencing was performed on peripheral blood. This clonotype was obtained from an adult man with Graves' ophthalmopathy.

The CDR3 spells CASSLGPGVRNEQYF. The CDR3 coding sequence is TGTGCCAGCAGTTTAGGGCCCGGGGTTCGAAACGAGCAGTACTTC. The genes are TRBV12-3 or TRBV12-4 and TRBJ2-7; a weak D match, TRBD2 (5 bases). The CDR3 loop spans 15 amino acids. Trimming took off 1 base at V and 5 bases at J, with 15 bases between the two ends.